These T cell receptor beta chains were read from a single sample in a study of T cell changes during pregnancy in multiple sclerosis. Assay used: immunoSEQ multiplex PCR; TCRdb lists only in-frame clones, some missing. The table records under 55,000 clones, 93% of them present only once. Here the sequenced sample was peripheral blood, taken in the second trimester of pregnancy. Source of these receptors: a female donor with multiple sclerosis, enrolled in a pregnancy study. CDR3s include the opening cysteine and the closing phenylalanine or tryptophan. Fields, in order: J gene, V gene, clone size, D gene, CDR3 protein, CDR3 DNA. A D gene is named only where the DNA matches it firmly. Only part of the rows carry a size: once, few, many, or a class if the clone is expanded.

j_gene: TRBJ2-5; v_gene: TRBV19; abundance: NA; d_gene: TRBD2; CDR3aa: CASSLTSGTSSQETQYF; CDR3nt: TGTGCCAGTAGTCTGACTAGCGGAACCTCTTCCCAAGAGACCCAGTACTTC
j_gene: TRBJ2-1; v_gene: TRBV19; abundance: NA; d_gene: TRBD2; CDR3aa: CASSIGGTNEQFF; CDR3nt: TGTGCCAGTAGCATCGGGGGGACCAATGAGCAGTTCTTC
j_gene: TRBJ2-7; v_gene: TRBV14; abundance: NA; d_gene: TRBD2; CDR3aa: CASALAGASPYEQYF; CDR3nt: TGTGCCAGCGCCCTAGCGGGAGCTTCCCCCTACGAGCAGTACTTC
j_gene: TRBJ2-5; v_gene: TRBV7-2; abundance: NA; d_gene: NA; CDR3aa: CASSLTRANRGKETQYF; CDR3nt: TGTGCCAGCAGCCTCACCCGAGCCAACCGGGGAAAAGAGACCCAGTACTTC
j_gene: TRBJ2-5; v_gene: TRBV5-1; abundance: NA; d_gene: TRBD1; CDR3aa: CASSLGQGRETQYF; CDR3nt: TGCGCCAGCAGCTTGGGACAGGGTCGGGAGACCCAGTACTTC
j_gene: TRBJ1-4; v_gene: TRBV14; abundance: NA; d_gene: TRBD1; CDR3aa: CASSHRTGTNEKLFF; CDR3nt: TGTGCCAGCAGCCACAGGACAGGGACTAATGAAAAACTGTTTTTT
j_gene: TRBJ2-7; v_gene: TRBV4-2; abundance: NA; d_gene: TRBD2; CDR3aa: CASSQEKNLAGVKNEQYF; CDR3nt: TGTGCCAGCAGCCAAGAGAAAAATCTAGCGGGAGTAAAAAACGAGCAGTACTTC
j_gene: TRBJ1-6; v_gene: TRBV27; abundance: NA; d_gene: NA; CDR3aa: CASSTPGGYNSPLHF; CDR3nt: TGTGCCAGCAGCACCCCGGGGGGCTATAATTCACCCCTCCACTTT
j_gene: TRBJ1-2; v_gene: TRBV6-5; abundance: few; d_gene: TRBD1; CDR3aa: CASSYSRTGGHYGYTF; CDR3nt: TGTGCCAGCAGTTACTCACGGACAGGGGGCCACTATGGCTACACCTTC
j_gene: TRBJ1-1; v_gene: TRBV7-2; abundance: NA; d_gene: NA; CDR3aa: CASSQVVPLYRNTEAFF; CDR3nt: TGTGCCAGCAGTCAAGTTGTCCCGTTATACAGGAACACTGAAGCTTTCTTT
j_gene: TRBJ2-7; v_gene: TRBV7-2; abundance: NA; d_gene: NA; CDR3aa: CASSLTRASEQYF; CDR3nt: TGTGCCAGCAGCTTAACTAGAGCTTCCGAGCAGTACTTC